A single sample is the source of the 8 T cell receptor beta chains below, sequenced in a study of shared clonotypes between healthy human individuals. The protocol was immunoSEQ multiplex PCR, while the TCRdb copy is restricted to in-frame clones and leaves out a portion. The table has more than 2,000,000 clones, approximately 93% seen once. Material: naive CD4+ T cells from PBMCs. The subset here: CD45RA+ positively selected. The receptors stem from a man between 18 and 29 years old in good health. Some clones in this sample may be carry-over from other donors' samples.

This sequence joins TRBV5-1 and TRBJ2-6; 8 nucleotides match TRBD1. Germline CDR1 SGHRS, CDR2 YFSETQ. CDR3 length: 15 residues. V was clipped by 7 bases and J by 0 bases; unmatched bases: 3. Here the CDR3 DNA reads TGCGCCAGCCGACAGGGGAGCTCTGGGGCCAACGTCCTGACTTTC. Amino acids: CASRQGSSGANVLTF.

This chain links TRBV11-2 with TRBJ2-5; 7 positions match TRBD1. CDR3 length: 16 amino acids. The germline gives CDR1 SGHAT, CDR2 FQNNGV. V shed 2 bases, J shed 5 bases, and the junction held 11 bases outside the gene matches. CDR3 nucleotide sequence: TGTGCCAGCAGCTTAACGCGACAGGGAATCGGTGAGACCCAGTACTTC. The encoded protein is CASSLTRQGIGETQYF.

Note on this clone: Within the sample, other DNA sequences also encode this same CDR3. This rearrangement joins TRBV5-1 to TRBJ1-4; D is unclear. The CDR3 loop spans 13 amino acids. CDR1 and CDR2 from the germline V gene are SGHRS and YFSETQ. V gave up 4 bases and J gave up 0 bases, with 4 bases separating them. The CDR3 loop reads CASSAPTNEKLFF. As DNA, the CDR3 is TGCGCCAGCAGCGCGCCAACTAATGAAAAACTGTTTTTT.

This clone was counted a single time. This sequence joins TRBV28 and TRBJ2-1; 8 bases line up with TRBD1. In germline, CDR1 is MDHEN, CDR2 SYDVKM. The V and J ends lost 8 bases and 3 bases, in that order; junction bases with no gene match: 18. The CDR3 is 18 amino acids. CDR3 in DNA: TGTGCCAGCCCTCCCGGGACAGGAGTAAAGTTGGGCTACAATGAGCAGTTCTTC. It yields the protein CASPPGTGVKLGYNEQFF.

This chain uses TRBV7-6 with TRBJ2-2; 7 bases are a match to TRBD2. Germline V gives CDR1 SGHVS, CDR2 FNYEAQ. V lost 4 bases to trimming and J lost 1 base; unmatched junction nucleotides: 9. The CDR3 length is 17 residues. CDR3 residues: CASSSLGGGGNTGELFF. CDR3 nucleotide sequence: TGTGCCAGCAGCTCCCTGGGTGGCGGGGGGAACACCGGGGAGCTGTTTTTT.

The CDR3 bases are TGTGCCAGCAGCTTAGCGCGGGGGAGGTCCGAGCAGTACTTC. It yields the protein CASSLARGRSEQYF. This rearrangement joins TRBV7-8 to TRBJ2-7; TRBD2 matches 7 bases. This CDR3 comprises 14 residues. Germline CDR1 reads SGHVS; CDR2 reads FQNEAQ. J lost 6 bases, V lost 0 bases, and 5 bases had no gene match.

This clone was observed once. Written as DNA, the CDR3 is TGTGCCAGCGGTGGGTCGGGGCTGCCTTACACCGGGGAGCTGTTTTTT. This sequence encodes CASGGSGLPYTGELFF. The chain couples TRBV28 to TRBJ2-2; D tentatively reads TRBD1 or TRBD2 (5 bases each). Germline V gene sequence: CDR1 MDHEN, CDR2 SYDVKM. This CDR3 comprises 16 residues. V dropped 8 bases and J dropped 3 bases, with 19 bases sitting between them.

This sequence joins TRBV5-1 and TRBJ1-2; D uncertain. CDR1 and CDR2 (germline): SGHRS, YFSETQ. The CDR3 has 16 residues. V was clipped by 0 bases and J by 0 bases, with 12 bases between them. For the CDR3, the DNA is TGCGCCAGCAGCTTGGCCCAGGCAGAAGCTAACTATGGCTACACCTTC. Translation: CASSLAQAEANYGYTF.